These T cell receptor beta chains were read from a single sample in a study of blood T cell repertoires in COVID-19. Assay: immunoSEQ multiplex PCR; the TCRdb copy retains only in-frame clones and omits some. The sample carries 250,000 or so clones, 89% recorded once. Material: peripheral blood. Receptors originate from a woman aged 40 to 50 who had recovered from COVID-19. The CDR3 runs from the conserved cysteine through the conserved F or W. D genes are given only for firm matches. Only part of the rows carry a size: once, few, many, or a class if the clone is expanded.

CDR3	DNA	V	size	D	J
CAWTRAGTGSLQPQHF	TGTGCCTGGACCCGCGCCGGGACAGGGAGTTTACAGCCCCAGCATTTT	TRBV30	.	TRBD1	TRBJ1-5
CASSYDRGVHNEQFF	TGCGCCAGCAGTTATGACAGGGGAGTTCACAATGAGCAGTTCTTC	TRBV10-2	.	TRBD1	TRBJ2-1
CASSEPTVWDTQYF	TGTGCCAGCAGTGAGCCGACTGTCTGGGATACGCAGTATTTT	TRBV6-1	.	.	TRBJ2-3
CASRPYQGQGGHEQFF	TGTGCCAGCAGACCTTACCAGGGACAGGGGGGTCATGAGCAGTTCTTC	TRBV5-5	.	TRBD1	TRBJ2-1
CASSPPSAGGLNTQYF	TGTGCCAGCTCACCACCTTCGGCGGGGGGCCTAAATACGCAGTATTTT	TRBV18	.	TRBD2	TRBJ2-3
CASSLVAGGNYNEQFF	TGTGCCAGCAGCTTAGTAGCGGGGGGGAATTACAATGAGCAGTTCTTC	TRBV5-6	.	TRBD2	TRBJ2-1
CASTGQGGSNGELFF	TGTGCCAGCACGGGACAGGGAGGGTCAAACGGGGAGCTGTTTTTT	TRBV2	.	TRBD1	TRBJ2-2
CASSLPGGGHNEQFF	TGTGCCAGCAGCCTCCCGGGGGGAGGACACAATGAGCAGTTCTTC	TRBV3-1/TRBV3-2	.	TRBD2	TRBJ2-1
CASRPGLGRAFF	TGTGCCAGCAGACCAGGGTTAGGAAGGGCTTTCTTT	TRBV27	.	.	TRBJ1-1
CASSPRSGGLDGYTF	TGTGCCAGCTCACCACGGTCAGGGGGCCTTGATGGCTACACCTTC	TRBV18	.	TRBD1	TRBJ1-2
CASSQDTGNYGYTF	TGTGCCAGCAGCCAAGATACAGGGAACTATGGCTACACCTTC	TRBV3-1/TRBV3-2	.	.	TRBJ1-2
CASRPSEAGNTIYF	TGTGCCAGCAGGCCTAGCGAGGCTGGAAACACCATATATTTT	TRBV2	once	.	TRBJ1-3
CASSALGQPSNQPQHF	TGTGCCAGCAGCGCCTTGGGACAGCCGAGCAATCAGCCCCAGCATTTT	TRBV12-1	.	.	TRBJ1-5
CASSESRIYNSPLHF	TGTGCCAGCAGTGAATCCAGAATATATAATTCACCCCTCCACTTT	TRBV2	once	.	TRBJ1-6
CASSGLAGANIQYF	TGTGCCAGCAGCGGCCTAGCGGGTGCGAACATTCAGTACTTC	TRBV2	.	TRBD2	TRBJ2-4
CASSANGQVGNTIYF	TGTGCCAGCAGCGCCAACGGACAGGTTGGAAACACCATATATTTT	TRBV9	.	TRBD1	TRBJ1-3
CASSPGLAHQETQYF	TGCGCCAGCAGCCCGGGACTAGCGCACCAAGAGACCCAGTACTTC	TRBV4-3	.	TRBD2	TRBJ2-5
CASSKDRGSEQFF	TGTGCCAGCAGTAAGGACAGGGGTTCGGAGCAGTTCTTC	TRBV27	.	TRBD1	TRBJ2-1
CASSLGQGYGYTF	TGTGCCAGCAGCCTAGGACAGGGCTATGGCTACACCTTC	TRBV7-2	.	TRBD1	TRBJ1-2
CATNSRVDTGELFF	TGTGCCACCAACTCCAGGGTGGACACCGGGGAGCTGTTTTTT	TRBV18	.	.	TRBJ2-2
CASSELVRLSTDTQYF	TGTGCCAGCAGTGAACTAGTACGGCTTAGCACAGATACGCAGTATTTT	TRBV2	.	.	TRBJ2-3
CASSWETGTGRIEAFF	TGTGCCAGCAGCTGGGAAACCGGGACAGGGAGGATTGAAGCTTTCTTT	TRBV27	.	TRBD1	TRBJ1-1
CASSLGGEGYTF	TGTGCCAGCAGCCTAGGAGGGGAAGGCTACACCTTC	TRBV14	.	.	TRBJ1-2
CASSSPRTGELFF	TGTGCCAGCAGCTCCCCCCGCACCGGGGAGCTGTTTTTT	TRBV11-2	.	.	TRBJ2-2
CASSPGTHRSLYEQYF	TGTGCCAGCAGCCCTGGCACCCACAGGAGCCTCTACGAGCAGTACTTC	TRBV11-2	.	.	TRBJ2-7
CASSELGSYGYTF	TGTGCCAGCAGTGAATTGGGGAGCTATGGCTACACCTTC	TRBV6-1	.	.	TRBJ1-2
CASLATSTGELFF	TGTGCCAGTTTAGCTACTTCCACCGGGGAGCTGTTTTTT	TRBV7-7	.	.	TRBJ2-2
CASSSRDRGPGANVLTF	TGTGCCAGCAGCTCTCGGGACAGGGGGCCCGGGGCCAACGTCCTGACTTTC	TRBV5-5	.	TRBD1	TRBJ2-6
CASSTSGDHQPQHF	TGTGCCAGCAGCACCTCAGGGGATCATCAGCCCCAGCATTTT	TRBV7-9	few	.	TRBJ1-5
CASGVAGGPDEQYF	TGTGCCAGCGGAGTAGCGGGGGGGCCCGACGAGCAGTACTTC	TRBV27	.	TRBD2	TRBJ2-7
CASSEGGRETEQYF	TGTGCCAGTAGTGAAGGTGGCAGGGAAACCGAGCAGTACTTC	TRBV19	.	.	TRBJ2-7
CASSLVGQGSTDTQYF	TGTGCCAGCAGCTTAGTGGGACAGGGAAGCACAGATACGCAGTATTTT	TRBV7-2	.	TRBD1	TRBJ2-3
CASSQWDSNNEQFF	TGTGCCAGCAGCCAGTGGGACAGTAACAATGAGCAGTTCTTC	TRBV11-3	.	TRBD1	TRBJ2-1